A selection of T cell receptor beta chains follows, all from one sample in a study of cytomegalovirus exposure and HLA in healthy donors. The table came from immunoSEQ multiplex PCR; TCRdb's copy has only in-frame clones and leaves some out. The profile shows about 160,000 clones, 75% to 90% of them singletons. The sample consisted of PBMCs. These receptors originate from a woman aged 18-29 years in good health and CMV-seronegative. Each CDR3 is given with its conserved first and last residue. The D gene is left open where the match is weak. Only some rows state a clone size, as once, few, many or a class for expanded clones.

d_call: -; clone_size: few; v_call: TRBV4-2; j_call: TRBJ2-2; cdr3_nt: TGTGCCAGCAGCCAGCTAGATGCGCGCACCGGGGAGCTGTTTTTT; cdr3_aa: CASSQLDARTGELFF
d_call: TRBD1; clone_size: -; v_call: TRBV6-1; j_call: TRBJ2-7; cdr3_nt: TGTGCCAGCAGACAGGGGATCGCCTACGAGCAGTACTTC; cdr3_aa: CASRQGIAYEQYF
d_call: TRBD1; clone_size: -; v_call: TRBV7-9; j_call: TRBJ2-3; cdr3_nt: TGTGCCAGCAGCTTTAGACAGGGGGGACGGGATACGCAGTATTTT; cdr3_aa: CASSFRQGGRDTQYF
d_call: -; clone_size: -; v_call: TRBV6-5; j_call: TRBJ2-5; cdr3_nt: TGTGCCAGCAGCCCGCGGGGAGGCGAGACCCAGTACTTC; cdr3_aa: CASSPRGGETQYF
d_call: -; clone_size: -; v_call: TRBV7-2; j_call: TRBJ1-2; cdr3_nt: TGTGCCAGCAGCCCGTACTTAGTCCAGGATGGCTACACCTTC; cdr3_aa: CASSPYLVQDGYTF
d_call: -; clone_size: once; v_call: TRBV7-6; j_call: TRBJ1-1; cdr3_nt: TGTGCCAGCAGCTTAGGGCAGGGGAACACTGAAGCTTTCTTT; cdr3_aa: CASSLGQGNTEAFF
d_call: -; clone_size: -; v_call: TRBV27; j_call: TRBJ2-3; cdr3_nt: TGTGCCAGCAGTCCGATTTCTAGGGCGGGGTCCCTAGATACGCAGTATTTT; cdr3_aa: CASSPISRAGSLDTQYF
d_call: -; clone_size: -; v_call: TRBV11-2; j_call: TRBJ2-3; cdr3_nt: TGTGCCAGCAGCTTAAGTCAGGATGGCTTCCCCCCCACAGATACGCAGTATTTT; cdr3_aa: CASSLSQDGFPPTDTQYF
d_call: TRBD2; clone_size: -; v_call: TRBV9; j_call: TRBJ2-3; cdr3_nt: TGTGCCAGCAGCGTAGCTGCGGGGGGTCCCTCCGATACGCAGTATTTT; cdr3_aa: CASSVAAGGPSDTQYF
d_call: TRBD1; clone_size: -; v_call: TRBV19; j_call: TRBJ1-2; cdr3_nt: TGTGCCAGTAGTGGGAGGCATCCCGGGACAGGGGGCGTAGGTGGCTACACCTTC; cdr3_aa: CASSGRHPGTGGVGGYTF
d_call: TRBD1; clone_size: -; v_call: TRBV19; j_call: TRBJ2-2; cdr3_nt: TGTGCCAGTAGTCGGGACAGGGGAACCGGGGAGCTGTTTTTT; cdr3_aa: CASSRDRGTGELFF
d_call: -; clone_size: -; v_call: TRBV18; j_call: TRBJ1-5; cdr3_nt: TGTGCCAGCTCACCAAAGGGAGTTGGTAGCAATCAGCCCCAGCATTTT; cdr3_aa: CASSPKGVGSNQPQHF
d_call: -; clone_size: -; v_call: TRBV20-1; j_call: TRBJ1-2; cdr3_nt: TGCAGTGCTGGGGGGGGTTATGGCTACACCTTC; cdr3_aa: CSAGGGYGYTF
d_call: TRBD1; clone_size: -; v_call: TRBV5-6; j_call: TRBJ1-5; cdr3_nt: TGTGCCAGCAGCCCGTGGACAGGGGGCATGCAGCCCCAGCATTTT; cdr3_aa: CASSPWTGGMQPQHF
d_call: -; clone_size: -; v_call: TRBV6-5; j_call: TRBJ1-6; cdr3_nt: TGTGCCAGCAGTTCGATACAGGGTGGCTCACCCCTCCACTTT; cdr3_aa: CASSSIQGGSPLHF
d_call: -; clone_size: -; v_call: TRBV29-1; j_call: TRBJ1-1; cdr3_nt: TGCAGCGTTGAGTCCGGGGTTATCGGCACTGAAGCTTTCTTT; cdr3_aa: CSVESGVIGTEAFF
d_call: TRBD2; clone_size: few; v_call: TRBV27; j_call: TRBJ2-7; cdr3_nt: TGTGCCAGCAGTTCGGGACTAGCGGGAGCCGAGCAGTACTTC; cdr3_aa: CASSSGLAGAEQYF
d_call: TRBD2; clone_size: -; v_call: TRBV7-3; j_call: TRBJ2-3; cdr3_nt: TGTGCCAGCAGCTTACTAGCGGCTAGCACAGATACGCAGTATTTT; cdr3_aa: CASSLLAASTDTQYF
d_call: TRBD1; clone_size: few; v_call: TRBV7-2; j_call: TRBJ1-5; cdr3_nt: TGTGCCAGCAGGCGGACAGGGAGGGCTCAGCCCCAGCATTTT; cdr3_aa: CASRRTGRAQPQHF
d_call: TRBD2; clone_size: -; v_call: TRBV19; j_call: TRBJ2-6; cdr3_nt: TGTGCCAGTAGCCTAGCGGGGGGAGCTTCGGGGGCCAACGTCCTGACTTTC; cdr3_aa: CASSLAGGASGANVLTF
d_call: TRBD1; clone_size: -; v_call: TRBV2; j_call: TRBJ2-1; cdr3_nt: TGTGCCAGCAGACAGCCGGGACAGGGGGCTGGTGAGCAGTTCTTC; cdr3_aa: CASRQPGQGAGEQFF
d_call: -; clone_size: -; v_call: TRBV2; j_call: TRBJ1-2; cdr3_nt: TGTGCCAGCAGTGAAGGCAGGGATGATGGCTACACCTTC; cdr3_aa: CASSEGRDDGYTF
d_call: -; clone_size: -; v_call: TRBV7-2; j_call: TRBJ2-7; cdr3_nt: TGTGCCAGCAGCTTAGAGCGGCAGGCTATCGGACAGTACTTC; cdr3_aa: CASSLERQAIGQYF
d_call: -; clone_size: -; v_call: TRBV6-1; j_call: TRBJ2-7; cdr3_nt: TGTGCCAGCACTGTATCCTCCTACGAGCAGTACTTC; cdr3_aa: CASTVSSYEQYF
d_call: -; clone_size: -; v_call: TRBV6-5; j_call: TRBJ1-1; cdr3_nt: TGTGCCAGCAAACCGGGACACATGAACACTGAAGCTTTCTTT; cdr3_aa: CASKPGHMNTEAFF
d_call: TRBD1; clone_size: once; v_call: TRBV5-1; j_call: TRBJ1-1; cdr3_nt: TGCGCCAGCAGCAAGGACAGGGACGGTAATACTGAAGCTTTCTTT; cdr3_aa: CASSKDRDGNTEAFF
d_call: TRBD1; clone_size: -; v_call: TRBV28; j_call: TRBJ1-1; cdr3_nt: TGTGCCAGCAGTTCGGCGGGACAGGGGTCCACTGAAGCTTTCTTT; cdr3_aa: CASSSAGQGSTEAFF
d_call: -; clone_size: -; v_call: TRBV5-6; j_call: TRBJ2-7; cdr3_nt: TGTGCCAGCAGCTTTTCAGGTTCCTACGAGCAGTACTTC; cdr3_aa: CASSFSGSYEQYF
d_call: -; clone_size: -; v_call: TRBV7-9; j_call: TRBJ1-1; cdr3_nt: TGTGCCAGCAGCTACAGGAACACTGAAGCTTTCTTT; cdr3_aa: CASSYRNTEAFF
d_call: -; clone_size: once; v_call: TRBV28; j_call: TRBJ1-1; cdr3_nt: TGTATCGTAACTTTGCTAGGGCTGGAGGACACTGAAGCTTTCTTT; cdr3_aa: CIVTLLGLEDTEAFF
d_call: TRBD1; clone_size: -; v_call: TRBV4-1; j_call: TRBJ2-5; cdr3_nt: TGCGCCAGCAGCCAAGAGGGGACAGCTAAACATGTGGAGACCCAGTACTTC; cdr3_aa: CASSQEGTAKHVETQYF
d_call: -; clone_size: -; v_call: TRBV28; j_call: TRBJ1-3; cdr3_nt: TGTGCCAGCAGTCGGTCTGGAAACACCATATATTTT; cdr3_aa: CASSRSGNTIYF
d_call: -; clone_size: -; v_call: TRBV2; j_call: TRBJ1-4; cdr3_nt: TGTGCCAGCACCCCTCCGGGAATACGAGAAAAACTGTTTTTT; cdr3_aa: CASTPPGIREKLFF
d_call: -; clone_size: -; v_call: TRBV4-1; j_call: TRBJ2-6; cdr3_nt: TGCGCCAGCAGCCATGGGACTGTTATGACCAACGTCCTGACTTTC; cdr3_aa: CASSHGTVMTNVLTF
d_call: -; clone_size: -; v_call: TRBV5-1; j_call: TRBJ2-7; cdr3_nt: TGCGCCAGCAGCTTGCACTGGAGCCCGCCCGAGCAGTACTTC; cdr3_aa: CASSLHWSPPEQYF
d_call: -; clone_size: -; v_call: TRBV29-1; j_call: TRBJ1-1; cdr3_nt: TGCAGCGTGGGCCCCGGGGACACTGAAGCTTTCTTT; cdr3_aa: CSVGPGDTEAFF
d_call: TRBD1; clone_size: -; v_call: TRBV5-1; j_call: TRBJ2-3; cdr3_nt: TGCGCCAGCAGCTCCGGGACAGGGACACCAGATACGCAGTATTTT; cdr3_aa: CASSSGTGTPDTQYF
d_call: -; clone_size: -; v_call: TRBV6-6; j_call: TRBJ1-5; cdr3_nt: TGTGCCAGCAGTTACGTGAGGGTTGCCGGCAATCAGCCCCAGCATTTT; cdr3_aa: CASSYVRVAGNQPQHF
d_call: TRBD2; clone_size: -; v_call: TRBV11-2; j_call: TRBJ2-3; cdr3_nt: TGTGCCAGCAGCTTAGTGAGGAGCGGGAGAGGGGCAGATACGCAGTATTTT; cdr3_aa: CASSLVRSGRGADTQYF
d_call: TRBD1; clone_size: few; v_call: TRBV27; j_call: TRBJ1-3; cdr3_nt: TGTGCCAGCAGTAACAGGGGGTTAAATCCGGGCTCTGGAAACACCATATATTTT; cdr3_aa: CASSNRGLNPGSGNTIYF
d_call: TRBD2; clone_size: few; v_call: TRBV27; j_call: TRBJ2-3; cdr3_nt: TGTGCCAGCAGTTTAGTCCTAGGTAGCGGGACAGATACGCAGTATTTT; cdr3_aa: CASSLVLGSGTDTQYF
d_call: TRBD1; clone_size: -; v_call: TRBV2; j_call: TRBJ1-1; cdr3_nt: TGTGCCAGCAGTGGTGGGACAGCCAACACTGAAGCTTTCTTT; cdr3_aa: CASSGGTANTEAFF
d_call: TRBD2; clone_size: -; v_call: TRBV9; j_call: TRBJ2-5; cdr3_nt: TGTGCCAGCAGCGTAGCGGGTAGCGGGGGGCCAGGGACCCAGTACTTC; cdr3_aa: CASSVAGSGGPGTQYF
d_call: -; clone_size: -; v_call: TRBV4-1; j_call: TRBJ2-1; cdr3_nt: TGCGCCAGCACCCACGGCGGGAATGAGCGGTTCTTC; cdr3_aa: CASTHGGNERFF
d_call: TRBD2; clone_size: -; v_call: TRBV9; j_call: TRBJ2-1; cdr3_nt: TGTGCCAGCAGCGTACTCGGACTAGACGACAATGAGCAGTTCTTC; cdr3_aa: CASSVLGLDDNEQFF
d_call: -; clone_size: -; v_call: TRBV15; j_call: TRBJ2-2; cdr3_nt: TGTGCCACCGGAGTAGGGGCCGACACCGGGGAGCTGTTTTTT; cdr3_aa: CATGVGADTGELFF
d_call: TRBD2; clone_size: -; v_call: TRBV4-1; j_call: TRBJ2-7; cdr3_nt: TGCGCCAGCAGCCAAGTTACCGGGAGGGCCCACGAGCAGTACTTC; cdr3_aa: CASSQVTGRAHEQYF
d_call: -; clone_size: -; v_call: TRBV18; j_call: TRBJ1-1; cdr3_nt: TGTGCCAGCTCATTAAACAGGGCTGGTGAAGCTTTCTTT; cdr3_aa: CASSLNRAGEAFF